These 30 T cell receptor beta chains originate from one sample sequenced in a study of T cell repertoires in cytomegalovirus infection. One entry per CDR3 protein, called by TCRdb with MiXCR from the reads. This repertoire shows a few hundred thousand distinct CDR3 sequences, around a sixth found once; its top ten account for approximately 8%. The material sequenced was PBMCs. The receptors stem from a human donor in good health (CMV status not recorded). Some clones in this sample may be carry-over from other donors' samples.

J is TRBJ1-1 and V is TRBV20-1; D may be TRBD1 (5 bases). Germline CDR1 reads DFQATT; CDR2 reads SNEGSKA (reference sequence). The CDR3 consists of 15 residues. The V end lost 2 bases, the J end lost 2 bases, and 15 bases lay between the germline ends. For the CDR3, the DNA is TGCAGTGCTAGATCCCCCGGACATAGCAACACTGAAGCTTTCTTT. This encodes CSARSPGHSNTEAFF.

This clonotype was counted only a few times. This chain joins TRBV12-5 and TRBJ2-7, with 7 bases identical to TRBD2. The junction had 7 bases not matched to a gene; V was cut back by 3 bases and J by 2 bases. This CDR3 has 15 amino acids. CDR1 is LGHNT, CDR2 FRNRAP, per germline. This CDR3 reads CASGLGLVGTYEQYF. For the CDR3, the DNA is TGTGCTAGTGGTTTAGGACTAGTTGGTACCTACGAGCAGTACTTC.

This clonotype appeared many times. V is TRBV28 and J is TRBJ2-5; D may be TRBD1 or TRBD2 (7 bases each). Trimming removed 4 bases at V and 4 bases at J, with 13 bases between. Per the germline V gene, CDR1 is MDHEN and CDR2 is SYDVKM. The CDR3 length is 14 residues. CDR3 sequence: CASSWTGGGETQYF. CDR3 sequence (DNA): TGTGCCAGCAGTTGGACAGGCGGGGGAGAGACCCAGTACTTC.

This chain links TRBV7-6 with TRBJ1-1, with D hard to call. V lost 8 bases and J 0 bases, leaving 10 bases between the germline ends. CDR1 SGHVS and CDR2 FNYEAQ come from the germline V gene. The CDR3 contains 13 residues. The CDR3 region has the DNA TGTGCCAGCCTCAGGAACATGAACACTGAAGCTTTCTTT. It translates to CASLRNMNTEAFF. Full variable domain (remainder filled in from reference TRBV7-6 and TRBJ1-1): GAGVSQSPRYKVTKRGQDVALRCDPISGHVSLYWYRQALGQGPEFLTYFNYEAQQDKSGLPNDRFSAERPEGSISTLTIQRTEQRDSAMYRCASLRNMNTEAFFGQGTRLTVV.

This clonotype was observed at least ten times. The CDR3 protein is CASSLGRVLGYTF. For the CDR3, the DNA is TGTGCCAGCAGTTTGGGCAGGGTTCTTGGCTACACCTTC. The chain links TRBV12-3 or TRBV12-4 to TRBJ1-2; TRBD1 is a possible D gene (5 bases). The CDR3 covers 13 residues. The ends were cut back, 3 bases at V and 7 bases at J, with 12 bases in the middle.

This clonotype was detected a few times. The chain uses TRBV9 and TRBJ1-1; no reliable D call. V was shortened by 2 bases and J by 1 base, with 9 bases between the two germline ends. CDR1 SGDLS and CDR2 YYNGEE come from the germline V gene. This CDR3 is 14 amino acids long. The CDR3 loop is CASSVGEGNTEAFF. CDR3 nucleotides: TGTGCCAGCAGCGTTGGGGAAGGGAACACTGAAGCTTTCTTT.

The CDR3 region is CASSLGGAMNTEAFF. CDR3 nucleotide sequence: TGTGCCAGCAGCTTGGGGGGGGCAATGAACACTGAAGCTTTCTTT. The chain links TRBV5-4 to TRBJ1-1; TRBD1 is a possible D gene (6 bases). From germline, CDR1 is SGHNT and CDR2 YYREEE (reference sequence). CDR3 length: 15 residues. Deletions cut 0 bases from V and 0 bases from J, with 9 bases between.

This clonotype was detected only a few times. J is TRBJ2-3 and V is TRBV6-1; the match to TRBD2 covers 8 bases. Germline CDR1 and CDR2: MNHNS and SASEGT. V shed 6 bases and J 2 bases; nucleotides not matched to a gene: 10. This CDR3 spans 16 amino acids. CDR3 sequence: CASSFSGGATTDTQYF. The CDR3 nucleotides read TGTGCCAGCAGCTTCTCCGGGGGGGCAACCACAGATACGCAGTATTTT.

This clonotype came up many times. The chain employs TRBV7-8 and TRBJ1-5, with D perhaps TRBD1 (5 bases). V was clipped by 10 bases and J by 5 bases, with 18 bases between them. Germline lookup yields CDR1 SGHVS and CDR2 FQNEAQ. CDR3 length: 14 residues. The CDR3 nucleotides read TGTGCCACCGCGCTGTCAGGGAGGGATCAGCCCCAGCATTTT. Translation: CATALSGRDQPQHF.

This clonotype came up many times. This chain connects TRBV12-3 or TRBV12-4 to TRBJ2-1, with TRBD2 matching over 9 bases. CDR3 length equals 14 residues. V gave up 4 bases and J gave up 6 bases; unmatched junction bases: 4. The CDR3 loop reads CASSSLAGINEQFF. CDR3 coding DNA: TGTGCCAGCAGTTCCCTAGCGGGGATCAATGAGCAGTTCTTC.

This clonotype was picked up many times. The V gene is TRBV7-2, the J gene TRBJ2-3; 8 bases align to TRBD2. This CDR3 is 16 amino acids long. J lost 3 bases, V lost 3 bases, and 8 bases had no gene match. Germline V gene lookup returns CDR1 SGHTA and CDR2 FQGNSA. CDR3 in DNA: TGTGCCAGCAGCTTCAGGGGCGGGGGGAGGACAGATACGCAGTATTTT. Protein: CASSFRGGGRTDTQYF.

This clonotype was found a few times. The gene calls are TRBV12-3 or TRBV12-4 and TRBJ1-5; TRBD1 aligns across 7 bases. The V and J ends lost 5 bases and 5 bases, in that order; junction bases with no gene match: 3. The CDR3 extends over 13 amino acids. As DNA, the CDR3 is TGTGCCAGCAGTCAGCAGGGGGATCAGCCCCAGCATTTT. Protein sequence: CASSQQGDQPQHF.

This chain links TRBV20-1 with TRBJ2-3; no definite D call. Germline V gene data show CDR1 as DFQATT and CDR2 as SNEGSKA (reference sequence). The V and J ends lost 0 bases and 4 bases respectively, with 8 bases between them. This CDR3 has 13 amino acids. CDR3 bases: TGCAGTGCTAGAGAGGTAGCTCCAGATACGCAGTATTTT. Its translation is CSAREVAPDTQYF.

The chain employs TRBV5-1 and TRBJ2-7, with no clear D. CDR3 size: 13 residues. Germline V gene sequence: CDR1 SGHRS, CDR2 YFSETQ. V was pared by 1 base and J by 2 bases, with 7 bases between. CDR3 sequence: CASSLREAYEQYF. CDR3 coding DNA: TGCGCCAGCAGCTTGAGAGAGGCCTACGAGCAGTACTTC.

This clonotype was detected only a few times. The chain is built from TRBV12-3 or TRBV12-4 and TRBJ1-1, with D unresolved. The CDR3 has 16 residues. Trimming pared 7 bases from V and 0 bases from J, leaving 18 bases between. The DNA of the CDR3 is TGTGCCAGCACCTCCCGGCAATGGGGAGTGAACACTGAAGCTTTCTTT. Amino acids: CASTSRQWGVNTEAFF.

This clonotype was observed many times. The rearrangement links TRBV28 to TRBJ1-2; maybe TRBD1 (5 bases). The germline V gene has CDR1 MDHEN and CDR2 SYDVKM. CDR3 length equals 14 residues. The V end was cut by 5 bases, the J end by 2 bases, with 12 bases between. The CDR3 DNA sequence: TGTGCCAGCAGTCCGAAGGGACCCAACTATGGCTACACCTTC. Translating gives CASSPKGPNYGYTF.

This clonotype was counted ten times or more. The rearrangement links TRBV7-8 to TRBJ2-1; 8 nucleotides match TRBD2. The CDR3 is made up of 16 amino acids. J was trimmed by 9 bases and V by 4 bases; bases with no gene match: 14. CDR1 is SGHVS, CDR2 FQNEAQ, per germline. The CDR3 loop is CASSYSTSARQGEQFF. The CDR3 bases are TGTGCCAGCAGCTATTCGACTAGCGCCCGTCAGGGTGAGCAGTTCTTC.

The chain is built from TRBV20-1 and TRBJ1-5; a weak D match, TRBD1 (5 bases). Per germline, CDR1 DFQATT and CDR2 SNEGSKA (reference sequence). The V end was cut by 3 bases, the J end by 8 bases, with 23 bases between. The CDR3 spans 16 residues. The CDR3 nucleotides are TGCAGTGCTAGGGTTCTCCCGGGACGGCCATTTGAGCCCCAGCATTTT. This translates into CSARVLPGRPFEPQHF.

This clonotype came up a few times. The V call is TRBV6-6, the J call TRBJ2-5; D remains ambiguous. V lost 7 bases and J lost 2, with 11 bases in between. Germline CDR1 reads MNHNY; CDR2 reads SVGAGI (reference sequence). The CDR3 extends over 13 amino acids. The CDR3 loop reads CASKWVQQETQYF. DNA of the CDR3: TGTGCCAGCAAGTGGGTACAGCAAGAGACCCAGTACTTC.

The V gene is TRBV6-1, the J gene TRBJ1-5, with unresolved D. V was pared by 3 bases and J by 7 bases, with 10 bases between. This CDR3 spans 13 amino acids. Germline V lookup: CDR1 MNHNS, CDR2 SASEGT. The CDR3 region is CASSDFQVQPQHF. The CDR3 coding sequence is TGTGCCAGCAGTGATTTCCAGGTCCAGCCCCAGCATTTT.

This clonotype was recorded at least ten times. The chain combines TRBV28 with TRBJ1-1, with D possibly TRBD1 on 5 matching bases. CDR1 is MDHEN and CDR2 is SYDVKM in the germline V gene. The V end lost 9 bases, the J end lost 0 bases, and 20 bases lay between the germline ends. The CDR3 is 16 residues long. CDR3 nucleotides: TGTGCCAGTGACAGTTTATGGGGATCCATGAACACTGAAGCTTTCTTT. The encoded protein is CASDSLWGSMNTEAFF. The whole variable domain, remainder taken from reference TRBV28 and TRBJ1-1, is DVKVTQSSRYLVKRTGEKVFLECVQDMDHENMFWYRQDPGLGLRLIYFSYDVKMKEKGDIPEGYSVSREKKERFSLILESASTNQTSMYLCASDSLWGSMNTEAFFGQGTRLTVV.

The CDR3 loop reads CASSLGGHEKLFF. The DNA of the CDR3 is TGTGCCAGCTCACTCGGGGGTCATGAAAAACTGTTTTTT. The chain couples TRBV18 to TRBJ1-4; D is possibly TRBD1 (5 bases). The germline gives CDR1 KGHSH, CDR2 LQKENI. Trimming removed 4 bases at V and 6 bases at J, with 9 bases between. CDR3 length: 13 residues.

Ten or more counts support this clonotype. The chain links TRBV7-6 to TRBJ2-1; D is ambiguous. CDR1 and CDR2 from the germline V gene are SGHVS and FNYEAQ. Trimming stripped 3 bases from V and 5 bases from J, with 20 bases between. This CDR3 contains 17 residues. CDR3 nucleotides: TGTGCCAGCAGCTTGAAGGCATTTCCTGCTCCGGACAATGAGCAGTTCTTC. Translation: CASSLKAFPAPDNEQFF.

The CDR3 DNA sequence: TGTGCCAGCAGGGGCCGTAGTAGCGGGAGGTACGAGCAGTACTTC. It is translated as CASRGRSSGRYEQYF. The chain joins TRBV2 to TRBJ2-7; 10 bases line up with TRBD2. The length of the CDR3 is 15 residues. V lost 6 bases to trimming and J lost 4 bases; unmatched junction nucleotides: 9. Germline CDR1 SNHLY, CDR2 FYNNEI.

This clonotype occurred a few times. V usage is TRBV19 and J usage is TRBJ2-7; D remains ambiguous. Germline V gives CDR1 LNHDA, CDR2 SQIVND (reference sequence). V was pared by 5 bases and J by 0 bases, with 11 bases between. The CDR3 length is 14 residues. In DNA, the CDR3 is TGTGCCAGTAGTCCGGATATTGTCTCCTACGAGCAGTACTTC. This translates into CASSPDIVSYEQYF.

The chain uses TRBV7-8 and TRBJ1-2, with 7 positions matching TRBD1. The V gene's germline CDR1 is SGHVS and CDR2 FQNEAQ. The CDR3 sequence is 15 residues long. With 5 bases clipped from V and 4 bases from J, the junction kept 10 bases outside the gene matches. The DNA for the CDR3 is TGTGCCAGCAGCACCCGACGACAGGGAACCTATGGCTACACCTTC. Its protein is CASSTRRQGTYGYTF.

This clonotype was seen ten or more times. The chain combines TRBV2 with TRBJ1-1, with 9 bases matching TRBD1. Per germline, CDR1 SNHLY and CDR2 FYNNEI. This CDR3 is 15 amino acids long. With 6 bases clipped from V and 4 bases from J, the junction kept 9 bases outside the gene matches. CDR3 nucleotides: TGTGCCAGCAGGGGGAACAGGGGGCGCGTCACTGAAGCTTTCTTT. It yields the protein CASRGNRGRVTEAFF.

Ten or more counts support this clonotype. The chain has TRBV7-9 and TRBJ1-1, with a weak D call TRBD1 (5 bases). Trimming left V 5 bases short and J 7 bases short, with 17 bases between. Per the germline V gene, CDR1 is SEHNR and CDR2 is FQNEAQ (reference sequence). The CDR3 contains 14 residues. The CDR3 here is CASSRLGDVDEAFF. In DNA form, the CDR3 reads TGTGCCAGCAGCCGACTAGGGGACGTGGATGAAGCTTTCTTT.

This clonotype has a handful of counts. The rearrangement links TRBV7-9 to TRBJ1-4; D is possibly TRBD1 (5 bases). The CDR3 has 13 residues. Trimming took 8 bases from V and 7 from J, leaving 14 bases between them. Per the germline V gene, CDR1 is SEHNR and CDR2 is FQNEAQ (reference sequence). CDR3 amino acids: CASEGGDGEKLFF. CDR3 DNA sequence: TGTGCCAGCGAGGGAGGGGATGGTGAAAAACTGTTTTTT. The full variable domain, in which reference TRBV7-9 and TRBJ1-4 provide the parts outside the CDR3, is DTGVSQNPRHKITKRGQNVTFRCDPISEHNRLYWYRQTLGQGPEFLTYFQNEAQLEKSRLLSDRFSAERPKGSFSTLEIQRTEQGDSAMYLCASEGGDGEKLFFGSGTQLSVL.

The table lists this clonotype with a few counts. The chain's CDR3 is CASSQDRWTGANVLTF. The CDR3 nucleotides read TGTGCCAGCAGCCAAGATCGGTGGACTGGGGCCAACGTCCTGACTTTC. This chain links TRBV14 with TRBJ2-6, with D uncertain. V lost 0 bases and J lost 2, with 8 bases in between. CDR3 length: 16 residues. Germline assignment: CDR1 SGHDN and CDR2 FVKESK. The full variable domain, rest sourced from reference TRBV14 and TRBJ2-6, is EAGVTQFPSHSVIEKGQTVTLRCDPISGHDNLYWYRRVMGKEIKFLLHFVKESKQDESGMPNNRFLAERTGGTYSTLKVQPAELEDSGVYFCASSQDRWTGANVLTFGAGSRLTVL.